These 29 T cell receptor beta chains originate from one sample sequenced in a study of shared clonotypes between healthy human individuals. CD45RO negativity and positive selection for CCR7 defined naive CD8 cells, a population that excluded terminally differentiated effector memory CD45RA+ cells. Assay: immunoSEQ multiplex PCR; the TCRdb copy retains only in-frame clones and omits some. This table holds about 580,000 clones, 98% found once. What was sequenced was naive CD8+ T cells sorted from blood. These receptors originate from a man aged 25 to 40 in good health.

The CDR3 region is CSVGGGSGGFSQQFF. CDR3 DNA: TGCAGCGTTGGAGGAGGTAGCGGTGGATTTAGTCAGCAGTTCTTC. The chain is built from TRBV29-1 and TRBJ2-1; TRBD2 is a possible D gene (6 bases). Germline assignment: CDR1 SQVTM and CDR2 ANQGSEA. The CDR3 length is 15 residues. The V gene lost 4 bases and the J gene lost 11 bases, with 24 bases spanning the gap.

The chain combines TRBV10-3 with TRBJ1-2; tentatively, D is TRBD1 (5 bases). Deletions cut 2 bases from V and 7 bases from J, with 11 bases between. The CDR3 covers 13 residues. Germline CDR1 reads ENHRY; CDR2 reads SYGVKD. This CDR3 is CAISETGRSGYTF. The DNA of the CDR3 is TGTGCCATCAGTGAGACAGGAAGGAGTGGCTACACCTTC.

This chain uses TRBV28 with TRBJ2-7; 10 positions agree with TRBD2. The CDR3 extends over 14 amino acids. The J segment lost 3 bases and the V segment lost 5 bases, leaving 4 bases of the junction unmatched. Germline CDR1 reads MDHEN; CDR2 reads SYDVKM. CDR3 in amino acids: CASSATSGIYEQYF. The CDR3 bases are TGTGCCAGCAGTGCCACTAGCGGGATCTACGAGCAGTACTTC.

The chain employs TRBV9 and TRBJ2-1; 10 bases are shared with TRBD2. The CDR3 runs to 14 residues. The V gene end was trimmed by 3 bases and the J gene end by 6 bases; junction bases not matched to a gene: 3. The germline CDR1 and CDR2 sequences are SGDLS and YYNGEE. The CDR3 reads CASSASGRVNEQFF. The DNA for the CDR3 is TGTGCCAGCAGCGCTAGCGGGAGAGTCAATGAGCAGTTCTTC.

The genes are TRBV5-5 and TRBJ2-3; 7 positions match TRBD2. Trimming cost V 2 bases and J 2 bases; bases outside gene matches: 11. The V gene's germline CDR1 is SGHKS and CDR2 YYEKEE (reference sequence). The CDR3 is 17 residues long. In DNA, the CDR3 is TGTGCCAGCAGCTTTCTCGGCTTAGCGGGTCACACAGATACGCAGTATTTT. This codes for CASSFLGLAGHTDTQYF.

This clone was found once. The V and J genes are TRBV7-9 and TRBJ2-2; no clear D gene. Germline values: CDR1 SEHNR, CDR2 FQNEAQ (reference sequence). The CDR3 contains 15 residues. Trimming took 1 base from V and 5 from J, leaving 11 bases between them. CDR3 protein: CASSLGFSGTGELFF. The CDR3 bases are TGTGCCAGCAGCTTAGGTTTTTCCGGGACCGGGGAGCTGTTTTTT.

The J gene is TRBJ2-3, the V gene TRBV15, with D uncertain. Trimming stripped 8 bases from V and 2 bases from J, with 11 bases between. CDR3 length equals 13 residues. Germline V lookup: CDR1 LNHNV, CDR2 YYDKDF (reference sequence). The CDR3 spells CATCRLYTDTQYF. CDR3 in DNA: TGTGCCACCTGTAGGCTTTACACAGATACGCAGTATTTT.

V usage is TRBV7-3 and J usage is TRBJ2-1, with 11 positions matching TRBD2. V shed 1 base and J 5 bases; nucleotides not matched to a gene: 19. Germline-derived CDR1 and CDR2 are SGHTA and FQGTGA. This CDR3 has 21 amino acids. This CDR3 is CASSLRYDVPITSGGDNEQFF. The CDR3 region has the DNA TGTGCCAGCAGCTTAAGATACGACGTCCCGATTACTAGCGGGGGAGACAATGAGCAGTTCTTC.

This chain links TRBV27 with TRBJ1-5, with 8 nucleotides matching TRBD1. With 5 bases clipped from V and 4 bases from J, the junction kept 7 bases outside the gene matches. CDR1 is MNHEY and CDR2 is SMNVEV in the germline V gene (reference sequence). This CDR3 comprises 15 residues. As DNA, the CDR3 is TGTGCCAGCAGTGTTATACAGGGGGAGAATCAGCCCCAGCATTTT. It translates to CASSVIQGENQPQHF.

The chain recombines TRBV5-1 with TRBJ2-7; possible D gene TRBD2, 5 bases. From germline, CDR1 is SGHRS and CDR2 YFSETQ. The V and J ends lost 6 bases and 3 bases respectively, with 16 bases between them. This CDR3 has 14 residues. The CDR3 nucleotides are TGCGCCAGCACCTCCGGCGCGGGCGACTACGAGCAGTACTTC. Amino acids: CASTSGAGDYEQYF.

The J gene is TRBJ2-7, the V gene TRBV15, with 13 bases identical to TRBD2. This CDR3 has 19 amino acids. Germline CDR1 LNHNV, CDR2 YYDKDF (reference sequence). V was pared by 4 bases and J by 2 bases, with 14 bases of the junction left unmatched. CDR3 residues: CATSITSGRGSRAPYEQYF. CDR3 nucleotides: TGTGCCACCAGCATTACTAGCGGGAGGGGAAGCAGGGCCCCCTACGAGCAGTACTTC. Full variable domain (rest looked up from reference TRBV15 and TRBJ2-7): DAMVIQNPRYQVTQFGKPVTLSCSQTLNHNVMYWYQQKSSQAPKLLFHYYDKDFNNEADTPDNFQSRRPNTSFCFLDIRSPGLGDTAMYLCATSITSGRGSRAPYEQYFGPGTRLTVT.

This chain joins TRBV7-9 and TRBJ1-1, with a weak D call TRBD1 (5 bases). The germline CDR1 and CDR2 sequences are SEHNR and FQNEAQ (reference sequence). V was shortened by 4 bases and J by 7 bases, with 16 bases between the two germline ends. There are 14 residues in the CDR3. The CDR3 region has the DNA TGTGCCAGCAGCTATATAAGGGGCGCAGGTGAAGCTTTCTTT. Encoded protein: CASSYIRGAGEAFF.

The chain combines TRBV11-2 with TRBJ2-7; possible D gene TRBD1, 6 bases. The CDR3 is 15 amino acids. V was pared by 4 bases and J by 5 bases, with 18 bases between. Germline V gives CDR1 SGHAT, CDR2 FQNNGV. The CDR3 DNA reads as TGTGCCAGCAGCTCTTACCGGGACAACCAAGACGAGCAGTACTTC. As protein: CASSSYRDNQDEQYF.

The gene calls are TRBV27 and TRBJ2-1; 10 bases are a match to TRBD2. Germline lookup yields CDR1 MNHEY and CDR2 SMNVEV (reference sequence). CDR3 size: 16 residues. The V gene end was trimmed by 5 bases and the J gene end by 5 bases; junction bases not matched to a gene: 9. The CDR3 loop reads CASSPLGLAGDNEQFF. DNA for the CDR3: TGTGCCAGCAGTCCCCTCGGGCTAGCGGGGGACAATGAGCAGTTCTTC.

V and J are TRBV15 and TRBJ2-3; a weak D match, TRBD2 (6 bases). The V gene lost 9 bases and the J gene lost 4 bases, with 20 bases spanning the gap. CDR3 length: 15 amino acids. Germline V gene sequence: CDR1 LNHNV, CDR2 YYDKDF (reference sequence). CDR3 loop: CATGPRVGGPDTQYF. CDR3 DNA sequence: TGTGCCACTGGCCCGAGAGTAGGAGGGCCAGATACGCAGTATTTT.

This clone is a singleton in its sample. The chain is built from TRBV4-1 and TRBJ2-2; D is ambiguous. This CDR3 has 13 residues. Looked up from germline, CDR1 is MGHRA and CDR2 is YSYEKL. V was shortened by 1 base and J by 4 bases, with 4 bases between the two germline ends. The chain's CDR3 is CASSQVSTGELFF. CDR3 sequence (DNA): TGCGCCAGCAGCCAAGTAAGCACCGGGGAGCTGTTTTTT.

This sequence joins TRBV6-6 and TRBJ2-1, with D perhaps assigned TRBD1 or TRBD2 (5 bases each). This CDR3 is built from 16 residues. Trimming stripped 0 bases from V and 4 bases from J, with 13 bases between. The germline V gene encodes CDR1 MNHNY and CDR2 SVGAGI (reference sequence). The CDR3 DNA is TGTGCCAGCAGTTACTCCGGGACCGCCTTGTACAATGAGCAGTTCTTC. It encodes CASSYSGTALYNEQFF.

This clone has a single count. The chain joins TRBV11-2 to TRBJ2-3; TRBD2 is a possible D gene (6 bases). The V and J ends lost 0 bases and 0 bases respectively, with 7 bases between them. The CDR3 is 15 residues long. From germline, CDR1 is SGHAT and CDR2 FQNNGV. The CDR3 DNA reads as TGTGCCAGCAGCTTAGAAGGAGGGAGCACAGATACGCAGTATTTT. As protein: CASSLEGGSTDTQYF.

The V and J genes are TRBV7-6 and TRBJ2-1, with D possibly being TRBD2 (5 bases). Germline lookup yields CDR1 SGHVS and CDR2 FNYEAQ. V lost 5 bases and J 5 bases, leaving 19 bases between the germline ends. The CDR3 has 16 residues. Here the CDR3 reads CASSLSEGRGDNEQFF. In DNA, the CDR3 is TGTGCCAGCAGCCTTAGCGAGGGTCGAGGCGACAATGAGCAGTTCTTC.

This sequence joins TRBV5-4 and TRBJ2-7; D gene unclear. Germline V gene data show CDR1 as SGHNT and CDR2 as YYREEE (reference sequence). Trimming stripped 3 bases from V and 4 bases from J, with 5 bases between. There are 11 residues in the CDR3. CDR3 loop: CASSSGYEQYF. The CDR3 bases are TGTGCCAGCAGCTCCGGATACGAGCAGTACTTC.

This clone has a single count. The rearrangement joins TRBV7-6 to TRBJ1-3, with D hard to call. CDR1 and CDR2 (germline): SGHVS, FNYEAQ. The germline V and J ends were trimmed by 4 bases and 0 bases, with 10 bases remaining between them. The CDR3 runs to 15 residues. The CDR3 DNA is TGTGCCAGCAGCTCGCGACGGGACTCTGGAAACACCATATATTTT. It translates to CASSSRRDSGNTIYF.

The V call is TRBV7-9, the J call TRBJ2-7; no clear D gene. The V end lost 5 bases, the J end lost 2 bases, and 13 bases lay between the germline ends. Germline V gene data show CDR1 as SEHNR and CDR2 as FQNEAQ (reference sequence). CDR3 length: 14 amino acids. The CDR3 is CASSRRQLPYEQYF. The DNA for the CDR3 is TGTGCCAGCAGCCGAAGACAACTTCCCTACGAGCAGTACTTC.

V is TRBV7-9 and J is TRBJ1-5; TRBD1 agrees at 9 bases. The V and J ends lost 4 bases and 3 bases, in that order; junction bases with no gene match: 10. CDR3 length: 17 residues. Germline loops: CDR1 SEHNR, CDR2 FQNEAQ (reference sequence). The CDR3 DNA reads as TGTGCCAGCAGCTCCGCCACAGGGGGCTTGGACAATCAGCCCCAGCATTTT. Protein sequence: CASSSATGGLDNQPQHF.

J is TRBJ2-7 and V is TRBV30, with a weak D call TRBD2 (5 bases). Germline V gene lookup returns CDR1 GTSNPN and CDR2 SVGIG (reference sequence). CDR3 length: 14 residues. With 1 base removed from V and 4 bases from J, the gap between germline ends came to 14 bases. CDR3 residues: CAWSGFGLIYEQYF. The CDR3 coding sequence is TGTGCCTGGAGTGGATTCGGACTGATTTACGAGCAGTACTTC.

The chain combines TRBV6-5 with TRBJ2-7, with TRBD2 matching over 11 bases. The germline CDR1 and CDR2 sequences are MNHEY and SVGAGI. The CDR3 is 15 amino acids. After removal of 6 bases from V and 4 bases from J, the junction contained 8 bases not matched to a gene. The CDR3 bases are TGTGCCAGCAGCCTAACTAGCGGGGGTCAGTACGAGCAGTACTTC. Its translation is CASSLTSGGQYEQYF.

Only one count was recorded for this clone. The rearrangement links TRBV7-9 to TRBJ1-1; 8 nucleotides match TRBD1. This CDR3 contains 14 residues. Per the germline V gene, CDR1 is SEHNR and CDR2 is FQNEAQ (reference sequence). Trimming at V came to 5 bases and at J to 7 bases, leaving 9 bases not matched to a gene. The CDR3 loop is CASSNWQGASEAFF. Here the CDR3 DNA reads TGTGCCAGCAGCAACTGGCAGGGGGCTAGTGAAGCTTTCTTT.

The chain recombines TRBV7-2 with TRBJ2-1; D is undetermined. There are 14 residues in the CDR3. The V end lost 5 bases, the J end lost 2 bases, and 10 bases lay between the germline ends. Germline CDR1 is SGHTA and CDR2 is FQGNSA. This chain's CDR3 is CASSPPPAYNEQFF. CDR3 bases: TGTGCCAGCAGCCCTCCGCCCGCCTACAATGAGCAGTTCTTC.

The rearrangement uses TRBV18 and TRBJ2-1; weak D call: TRBD1 (6 bases). The CDR3 has 18 residues. Trimming pared 2 bases from V and 3 bases from J, leaving 20 bases between. In germline, CDR1 is KGHSH, CDR2 LQKENI. The CDR3 DNA sequence: TGTGCCAGCTCACCATTTCCCCCGGCAGGGGAATACTACAATGAGCAGTTCTTC. It specifies CASSPFPPAGEYYNEQFF.

This clone was seen a single time. This sequence joins TRBV7-2 and TRBJ1-3; D gene ambiguous. The length of the CDR3 is 13 residues. Germline assignment: CDR1 SGHTA and CDR2 FQGNSA. Trimming removed 1 base from V and 1 base from J, with 2 bases in between. The CDR3 DNA reads TGTGCCAGCAGCTTAGTTTCTGGAAACACCATATATTTT. Translating it yields CASSLVSGNTIYF. The full variable domain, its missing parts supplied by reference TRBV7-2 and TRBJ1-3, is GAGVSQSPSNKVTEKGKDVELRCDPISGHTALYWYRQSLGQGLEFLIYFQGNSAPDKSGLPSDRFSAERTGGSVSTLTIQRTQQEDSAVYLCASSLVSGNTIYFGEGSWLTVV.